This T cell receptor beta chain was identified during a study of blood T cell repertoires in COVID-19. About the research overall: Sites across the United States, Italy and Spain contributed samples from acute and convalescent COVID-19. T cells, B-cell-depleted T cells, or PBMCs supplied cDNA or gDNA.

The CDR3 has 16 amino acids. J gave up 2 bases and V 3 bases, and 8 bases lay outside the gene matches. Germline CDR1 is LGHDT and CDR2 is YNNKEL (reference sequence). In the original processing: Estimation of nucleated cell counts relied on the amplification of reference gene primers. Using immunoSEQ multiplex PCR, the repertoire was profiled, and TCRdb retains in-frame clones only, with some absent. The DNA gave D and trimming, while V, J and clone size come from that table. The repertoire holds some 350,000 clones, with around four fifths as singletons. The specimen was peripheral blood. The chain is built from TRBV3-1 (or the pseudogene TRBV3-2) and TRBJ1-2; 8 bases are a match to TRBD1. This TCR came from a man younger than 40 with active or convalescent COVID-19. The CDR3 nucleotides read TGTGCCAGCAGCCACCTTGGGGGGACAGGAAACTATGGCTACACCTTC. Translated: CASSHLGGTGNYGYTF.